These 15 T cell receptor beta chains were all obtained from the same sample, sequenced in a study of blood T cells in healthy people across ages. The second PCR ran roughly 7 to 12 cycles with a sample-barcoded 5' primer and J-beta primers. MiXCR, applied by TCRdb to the 5' RACE reads, yields one record per CDR3 protein. Among roughly 1,000,000 distinct CDR3 sequences listed, around 25% were seen once. The same specimen was also included in a second study, on T cells of mothers and their children.

Sequenced material: blood. The origin of the receptors is a girl aged 2 to 9 in good health.

This clonotype was seen just once. The V gene is TRBV12-3 or TRBV12-4, the J gene TRBJ2-5, with a weak D call TRBD1 (5 bases). The better agreement between TRBJ2-1 and the DNA end casts doubt on the J call. The CDR3 has 15 amino acids. The CDR3: CASTIGAISAGEQFF. The CDR3 DNA sequence: TGTGCCAGCACCATTGGGGCCATAAGCGCTGGTGAGCAGTTCTTC.

This clonotype was detected a few times. The chain is built from TRBV25-1 and TRBJ2-1; 11 bases match TRBD1. With V trimmed by 3 bases and J by 8 bases, 9 bases remained unmatched. The CDR3 contains 16 residues. CDR1 and CDR2 (germline): MGHDK, SYGVNS. For the CDR3, the DNA is TGTGCCAGCAGTGAGTACCGGACAGGGGGCGAGTATGAGCAGTTCTTC. Encoded protein: CASSEYRTGGEYEQFF.

Notes on this clonotype: Germline is not matched at one junction end, which may reflect a read error. This chain connects TRBV11-2 to TRBJ2-5; 11 bases match TRBD2. This CDR3 has 16 amino acids. Germline V gives CDR1 SGHAT, CDR2 FQNNGV. CDR3 bases: TGTGCCAGCAGCCCACTAGCGGGAGCCGGCCAAGAGTCCCAGTACTTC. Translating it yields CASSPLAGAGQESQYF.

The chain is built from TRBV6-6 and TRBJ1-1, with D possibly being TRBD1 (6 bases). V was trimmed by 5 bases and J by 4 bases, leaving 14 bases between them. The CDR3 covers 14 residues. In germline, CDR1 is MNHNY, CDR2 SVGAGI (reference sequence). The CDR3 sequence: CASSQTGYGTEAFF. The CDR3 DNA reads as TGTGCCAGCAGTCAAACAGGGTACGGCACTGAAGCTTTCTTT.

This clonotype was observed a few times. The V call is TRBV11-3, the J call TRBJ2-5; weak D call: TRBD1 (7 bases). Germline CDR1 SGHNT, CDR2 YENEEA. The ends were cut back, 7 bases at V and 5 bases at J, with 11 bases in the middle. The CDR3 spans 12 residues. CDR3 in amino acids: CASTGGNETQYF. CDR3 DNA: TGTGCCAGCACAGGGGGGAACGAGACCCAGTACTTC.

V and J are TRBV6-2 or TRBV6-3 and TRBJ1-5; D not resolved. The CDR3 length is 12 residues. The V end was cut by 5 bases, the J end by 7 bases, with 9 bases between. The V gene's germline CDR1 is MNHEY and CDR2 SVGEGT. In DNA form, the CDR3 reads TGTGCCAGCAGTCAACCTTACCAGCCCCAGCATTTT. Translating gives CASSQPYQPQHF.

This clonotype was seen more than once but under ten times. This chain uses TRBV28 with TRBJ2-7, with 8 bases that match TRBD2. After removal of 8 bases from V and 4 bases from J, the junction contained 10 bases not matched to a gene. Germline V gives CDR1 MDHEN, CDR2 SYDVKM. This CDR3 contains 14 residues. CDR3 coding DNA: TGTGCCAGCGCTCGGCTAGCGGGCCCTTACGAGCAGTACTTC. This gives the protein CASARLAGPYEQYF.

The chain employs TRBV20-1 and TRBJ1-5, with TRBD1 matching over 9 bases. The CDR3 is made up of 17 amino acids. CDR1 DFQATT and CDR2 SNEGSKA come from the germline V gene (reference sequence). The J segment lost 4 bases and the V segment lost 3 bases, leaving 13 bases of the junction unmatched. The CDR3 DNA is TGCAGTGCTAGGGATAGAAGGACAGGGGCTACTAATCAGCCCCAGCATTTT. This translates into CSARDRRTGATNQPQHF.

This clonotype has just a few counts. This rearrangement joins TRBV5-1 to TRBJ2-5; TRBD2 aligns across 7 bases. Germline V gene sequence: CDR1 SGHRS, CDR2 YFSETQ. Trimming took 4 bases from V and 3 from J; bases not matched to a gene: 9. The CDR3 consists of 15 residues. The CDR3: CASSHSIAGEETQYF. Written as DNA, the CDR3 is TGCGCCAGCAGCCATTCTATCGCGGGAGAAGAGACCCAGTACTTC.

In this sample, this clonotype turned up a few times. The rearrangement uses TRBV7-2 and TRBJ1-5; D may be TRBD1 (5 bases). V lost 5 bases, J lost 6 bases, and 8 bases lay in between. This CDR3 spans 12 amino acids. Germline CDR1 is SGHTA and CDR2 is FQGNSA. The CDR3 protein is CASSAGFQPQHF. For the CDR3, the DNA is TGTGCCAGCAGCGCAGGGTTTCAGCCCCAGCATTTT.

This chain joins TRBV11-2 and TRBJ1-6; D is undetermined. Trimming pared 0 bases from V and 13 bases from J, leaving 13 bases between. The germline CDR1 and CDR2 sequences are SGHAT and FQNNGV. This CDR3 contains 14 residues. This CDR3 reads CASSLDHQSSPLHF. For the CDR3, the DNA is TGTGCCAGCAGCTTAGATCACCAGAGTAGTCCCCTCCACTTT. The full variable domain, rest sourced from reference TRBV11-2 and TRBJ1-6, is EAGVAQSPRYKIIEKRQSVAFWCNPISGHATLYWYQQILGQGPKLLIQFQNNGVVDDSQLPKDRFSAERLKGVDSTLKIQPAKLEDSAVYLCASSLDHQSSPLHFGNGTRLTVT.

The chain carries TRBV20-1 and TRBJ2-1; D is perhaps TRBD1 (6 bases). Germline CDR1 is DFQATT and CDR2 is SNEGSKA (reference sequence). This CDR3 spans 14 amino acids. The germline V and J ends were trimmed by 4 bases and 7 bases, with 17 bases remaining between them. CDR3 bases: TGCAGTGCTACGCTTAAAACAGGGTGGAATGAGCAGTTCTTC. Protein product: CSATLKTGWNEQFF.

The V gene is TRBV7-6, the J gene TRBJ2-7, with D uncertain. CDR1 SGHVS and CDR2 FNYEAQ come from the germline V gene. The CDR3 totals 15 residues. Between the trimmed V and J ends, which lost 2 bases and 6 bases, there was a span of 17 bases. The CDR3 loop is CASSLSTPDTSEQYF. The CDR3 bases are TGTGCCAGCAGCTTATCAACCCCAGACACGTCCGAGCAGTACTTC. Based on the CDR3 plus reference TRBV7-6 and TRBJ2-7, the full variable domain is GAGVSQSPRYKVTKRGQDVALRCDPISGHVSLYWYRQALGQGPEFLTYFNYEAQQDKSGLPNDRFSAERPEGSISTLTIQRTEQRDSAMYRCASSLSTPDTSEQYFGPGTRLTVT.

This clonotype came up a few times. The chain combines TRBV10-3 with TRBJ2-5, with 8 bases that match TRBD1. The DNA end favors TRBJ2-7, so the J call may be wrong. The germline V gene encodes CDR1 ENHRY and CDR2 SYGVKD. CDR3 length: 12 amino acids. DNA for the CDR3: TGTGCCATCACCGAGACAGGGGACGAGCAGTACTTC. This translates into CAITETGDEQYF.

The chain uses TRBV12-3 or TRBV12-4 and TRBJ1-2; tentative D call: TRBD1 (6 bases). CDR3 size: 13 residues. V lost 6 bases, J lost 7 bases, and 15 bases lay in between. Here the CDR3 reads CASSYGQPTGYTF. CDR3 DNA: TGTGCCAGCAGCTACGGACAGCCGACTGGCTACACCTTC.